The clone carrying this T cell receptor (beta chain) was recorded at least ten times. Its antigen is as yet unknown. The data are from a study of Graves' ophthalmopathy and Graves' hyperthyroidism. Excluded were patients with other autoimmune diseases, uncontrolled infections, pregnancy or lactation. Study-level results: In blood appeared most of the expanded thyroid clonotypes whose frequency exceeded 0.001.

The study amplified TCR beta CDR3 regions using RNA transcripts. Amplification began with first-round RT-PCR using HTBI primers, then second-round multiplex PCR was performed. A single record per CDR3 protein comes from TCRdb applying MiXCR to the multiplex PCR reads. The repertoire holds over a million distinct CDR3 sequences, with about two fifths as singletons. The clonotype comes from an adult man with Graves' hyperthyroidism. The sequencing input was peripheral blood or thyroid tissue (not recorded which).

CDR3 nucleotide sequence: TGCGCCAGCACTTCAACTCGGGGCGGGGAGCTGTTTTTT. Its translation: CASTSTRGGELFF. The gene calls are TRBV5-1 and TRBJ2-2, with D possibly TRBD2 on 5 matching bases. Trimming took 6 bases from V and 7 from J, leaving 13 bases between them. The CDR3 length is 13 residues. Germline V lookup: CDR1 SGHRS, CDR2 YFSETQ.